Reported below is one T cell receptor beta chain. Its specificity is not known. This sample was taken from a study of CD4 T cells in relation to SARS-CoV-2 and coronaviruses. TCRdb's copy holds only in-frame clones and misses some; the assay was immunoSEQ multiplex PCR. The repertoire consists of 35,000 to 45,000 clones, with about 87% occurring once and the leading ten covering around 1.2%. The CDR3 extends over 15 amino acids. Germline V gives CDR1 SGHRS, CDR2 YFSETQ. V lost 4 bases and J lost 3; bases outside the gene matches: 6. The receptor was isolated from an adult with COVID-19. The chain uses TRBV5-1 and TRBJ2-3; 9 positions agree with TRBD1. Specimen: naive CD4+ T cells from PBMCs, cultured in vitro. As to subset: naive CD4+ T cells isolated by negative enrichment. The DNA of the CDR3 is TGCGCCAGCAGCCCGACGACAGGGGGGACAGATACGCAGTATTTT. Protein product: CASSPTTGGTDTQYF.